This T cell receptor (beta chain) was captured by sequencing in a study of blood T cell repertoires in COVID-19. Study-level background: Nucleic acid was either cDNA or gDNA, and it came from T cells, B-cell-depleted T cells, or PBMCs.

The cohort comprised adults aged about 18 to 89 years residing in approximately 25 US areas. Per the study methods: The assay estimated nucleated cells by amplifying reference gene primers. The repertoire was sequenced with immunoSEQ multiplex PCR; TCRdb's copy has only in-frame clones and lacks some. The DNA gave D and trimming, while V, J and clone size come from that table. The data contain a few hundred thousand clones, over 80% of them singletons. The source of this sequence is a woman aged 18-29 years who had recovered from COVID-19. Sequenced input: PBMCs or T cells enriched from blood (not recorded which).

For the CDR3, the DNA is TGTGCCACCAGTGATTTTTTGACAAGTGGCTACACCTTC. Translated, it gives CATSDFLTSGYTF. This chain uses TRBV24-1 with TRBJ1-2; D call uncertain. The length of the CDR3 is 13 residues. With 1 base removed from V and 7 bases from J, the gap between germline ends came to 9 bases. The germline V gene has CDR1 KGHDR and CDR2 SFDVKD.